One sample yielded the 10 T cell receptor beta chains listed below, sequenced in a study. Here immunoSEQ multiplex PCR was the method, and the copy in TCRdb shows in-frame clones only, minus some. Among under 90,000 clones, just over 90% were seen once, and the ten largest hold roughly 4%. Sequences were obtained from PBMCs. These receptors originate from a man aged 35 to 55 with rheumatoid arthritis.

CDR3 nucleotides: TGTGCCAGCAGTAGGGACGGTGGGGAAAAACTGTTTTTT. This codes for CASSRDGGEKLFF. This chain links TRBV6-6 with TRBJ1-4; D possibly corresponds to TRBD1 (5 bases). The germline V gene encodes CDR1 MNHNY and CDR2 SVGAGI (reference sequence). This CDR3 spans 13 amino acids. The V end lost 5 bases, the J end lost 8 bases, and 12 bases lay between the germline ends.

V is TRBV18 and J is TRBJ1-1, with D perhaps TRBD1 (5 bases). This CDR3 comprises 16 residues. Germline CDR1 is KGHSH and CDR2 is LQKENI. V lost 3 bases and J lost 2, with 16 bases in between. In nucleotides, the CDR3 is TGTGCCAGCTCACCGACGTCCGGGACGATAAACACTGAAGCTTTCTTT. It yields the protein CASSPTSGTINTEAFF.

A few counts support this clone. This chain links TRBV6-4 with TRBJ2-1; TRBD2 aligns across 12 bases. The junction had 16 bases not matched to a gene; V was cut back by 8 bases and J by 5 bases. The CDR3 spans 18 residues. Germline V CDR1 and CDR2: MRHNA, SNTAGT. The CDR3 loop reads CASQPSASGRASDNEQFF. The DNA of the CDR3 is TGTGCCAGCCAACCCAGCGCTAGCGGGAGGGCCTCGGACAATGAGCAGTTCTTC.

For the CDR3, the DNA is TGTGCCAGTATCGGGATAGCGGGAGGAAATTACACAGATACGCAGTATTTT. Translating it yields CASIGIAGGNYTDTQYF. V is TRBV19 and J is TRBJ2-3, with TRBD2 matching 10 bases. Germline V CDR1 and CDR2: LNHDA, SQIVND (reference sequence). Germline trimming cut 7 bases from V and 2 bases from J; bases unmatched to any gene: 12. The CDR3 has 17 amino acids.

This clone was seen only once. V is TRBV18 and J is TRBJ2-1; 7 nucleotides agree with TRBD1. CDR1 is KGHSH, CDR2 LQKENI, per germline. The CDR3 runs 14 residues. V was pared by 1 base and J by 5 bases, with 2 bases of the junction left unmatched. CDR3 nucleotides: TGTGCCAGCTCACCACTCGGACAGGACAATGAGCAGTTCTTC. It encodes CASSPLGQDNEQFF. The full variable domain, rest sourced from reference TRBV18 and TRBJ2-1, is NAGVMQNPRHLVRRRGQEARLRCSPMKGHSHVYWYRQLPEEGLKFMVYLQKENIIDESGMPKERFSAEFPKEGPSILRIQQVVRGDSAAYFCASSPLGQDNEQFFGPGTRLTVL.

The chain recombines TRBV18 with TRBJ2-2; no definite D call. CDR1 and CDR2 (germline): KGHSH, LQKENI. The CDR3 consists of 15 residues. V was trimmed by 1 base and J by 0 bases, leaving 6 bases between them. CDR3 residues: CASSPQGSNTGELFF. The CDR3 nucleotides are TGTGCCAGCTCACCACAGGGTTCGAACACCGGGGAGCTGTTTTTT.

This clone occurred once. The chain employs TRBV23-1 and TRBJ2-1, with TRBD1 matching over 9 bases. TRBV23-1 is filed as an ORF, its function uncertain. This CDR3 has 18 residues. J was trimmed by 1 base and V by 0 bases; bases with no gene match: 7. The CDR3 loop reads CASSQSLDRGWSYNEQFF. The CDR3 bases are TGCGCCAGCAGTCAATCGTTGGACAGGGGTTGGTCCTACAATGAGCAGTTCTTC.

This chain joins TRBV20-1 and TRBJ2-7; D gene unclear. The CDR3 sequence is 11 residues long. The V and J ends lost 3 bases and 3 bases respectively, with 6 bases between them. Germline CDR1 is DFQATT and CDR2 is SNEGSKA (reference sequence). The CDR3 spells CSARGIYEQYF. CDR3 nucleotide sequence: TGCAGTGCTAGGGGAATCTACGAGCAGTACTTC.

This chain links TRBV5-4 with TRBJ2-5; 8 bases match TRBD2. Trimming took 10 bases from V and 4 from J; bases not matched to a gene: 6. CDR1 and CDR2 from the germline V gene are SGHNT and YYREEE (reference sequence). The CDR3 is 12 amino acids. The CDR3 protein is CAWSGGPETQYF. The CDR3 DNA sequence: TGTGCCTGGAGCGGGGGCCCAGAGACCCAGTACTTC. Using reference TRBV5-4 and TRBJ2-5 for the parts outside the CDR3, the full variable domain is ETGVTQSPTHLIKTRGQQVTLRCSSQSGHNTVSWYQQALGQGPQFIFQYYREEENGRGNFPPRFSGLQFPNYSSELNVNALELDDSALYLCAWSGGPETQYFGPGTRLLVL.

CDR3 sequence: CASSAWVEQYF. CDR3 DNA sequence: TGTGCCAGCAGTGCGTGGGTCGAGCAGTACTTC. The rearrangement joins TRBV2 to TRBJ2-7; D is ambiguous. V dropped 4 bases and J dropped 6 bases, with 7 bases sitting between them. The CDR3 is made up of 11 amino acids. Germline lookup yields CDR1 SNHLY and CDR2 FYNNEI.